This T cell receptor beta chain originates from a study of cytomegalovirus exposure and HLA in healthy donors. A single count supports this clone. The CDR3 runs to 13 residues. Germline V CDR1 and CDR2: SQVTM, ANQGSEA. In the PCR, 60 Vbeta and 13 Jbeta primers were used. The method was immunoSEQ multiplex PCR; TCRdb's version includes in-frame clones alone and lacks a portion of them. The sample carries some 74,000 clones, over 70% recorded once. The material sequenced was PBMCs. The receptor's source is a male donor in good health and CMV-seronegative. The J gene is TRBJ2-5, the V gene TRBV29-1; D might be TRBD2 (5 bases). The J call may be incorrect, as the DNA end agrees better with TRBJ2-7. This CDR3 reads CSVRTQYSYEQYF. CDR3 sequence (DNA): TGCAGCGTTCGGACTCAATACTCCTACGAGCAGTACTTC.